The 10 T cell receptor beta chains below all came from one sample that was sequenced in a study of T cells in localized non-small cell lung cancer. Sequenced by immunoSEQ multiplex PCR; TCRdb stores in-frame clones only, minus some. The sample has 45,000 to 70,000 clones, just over 85% seen once. Material: peripheral blood, obtained before any cancer treatment. The receptors shown here come from a woman aged 35 to 69 with stage I lung adenocarcinoma.

This chain uses TRBV25-1 with TRBJ1-1; D gene ambiguous. In germline, CDR1 is MGHDK, CDR2 SYGVNS. The CDR3 consists of 14 residues. The V and J ends lost 1 base and 2 bases respectively, with 8 bases between them. CDR3: CASSELLPNTEAFF. The CDR3 DNA follows: TGTGCCAGCAGTGAATTATTACCTAACACTGAAGCTTTCTTT.

The CDR3 nucleotides are TGCGCCAGCAGCCTGCCAGGGGGCAGGGAGGGCTACACCTTC. Translation: CASSLPGGREGYTF. The gene calls are TRBV5-1 and TRBJ1-2; 8 bases are shared with TRBD1. The V and J ends lost 4 bases and 8 bases, in that order; junction bases with no gene match: 10. In germline, CDR1 is SGHRS, CDR2 YFSETQ. This CDR3 region has 14 residues. The whole variable domain, filled in from reference TRBV5-1 and TRBJ1-2, reads KAGVTQTPRYLIKTRGQQVTLSCSPISGHRSVSWYQQTPGQGLQFLFEYFSETQRNKGNFPGRFSGRQFSNSRSEMNVSTLELGDSALYLCASSLPGGREGYTFGSGTRLTVV.

The rearrangement links TRBV15 to TRBJ2-5; the D gene is possibly TRBD2 (6 bases). Per the germline V gene, CDR1 is LNHNV and CDR2 is YYDKDF (reference sequence). The CDR3 loop spans 16 amino acids. V was cut by 7 bases and J by 5 bases, with 23 bases left in between. The CDR3 sequence: CATKSTGRGGGETQYF. CDR3 DNA sequence: TGTGCCACCAAGTCAACCGGCAGAGGAGGAGGGGAGACCCAGTACTTC.

This chain joins TRBV6-6 and TRBJ1-6; D may be TRBD1 (6 bases). Germline V gene lookup returns CDR1 MNHNY and CDR2 SVGAGI (reference sequence). The ends were cut back, 8 bases at V and 7 bases at J, with 15 bases in the middle. The CDR3 is made up of 14 amino acids. The CDR3 DNA is TGTGCCAGCCGCATGGGGGGGCAGAATTCACCCCTCCACTTT. As protein: CASRMGGQNSPLHF.

V and J are TRBV7-9 and TRBJ1-5; TRBD1 might be the D (5 bases). V was shortened by 5 bases and J by 1 base, with 9 bases between the two germline ends. CDR3 length equals 14 residues. CDR1 and CDR2 (germline): SEHNR, FQNEAQ (reference sequence). The CDR3 loop is CASSLEGSNQPQHF. CDR3 in DNA: TGTGCCAGCAGCCTTGAGGGGAGCAATCAGCCCCAGCATTTT.

V usage is TRBV27 and J usage is TRBJ1-4; D gene unclear. CDR1 is MNHEY, CDR2 SMNVEV, per germline (reference sequence). The CDR3 contains 12 residues. Trimming cost V 4 bases and J 7 bases, with 7 bases left between them. The chain's CDR3 is CASSYWGEKLFF. The CDR3, as DNA: TGTGCCAGCAGTTATTGGGGTGAAAAACTGTTTTTT.

The chain carries TRBV4-2 and TRBJ2-7, with TRBD1 identical over 8 bases. Germline assignment: CDR1 LGHNA and CDR2 YNFKEQ. Trimming cost V 3 bases and J 2 bases; bases outside gene matches: 3. The CDR3 is 14 amino acids. CDR3 bases: TGTGCCAGCAGCCAGACAGGGGTCCCCTACGAGCAGTACTTC. This gives the protein CASSQTGVPYEQYF.

CDR3 nucleotides: TGCGCCAGCAGCCAAGACTTAGACAGGGGATATGGCTACACCTTC. As protein: CASSQDLDRGYGYTF. The rearrangement joins TRBV4-3 to TRBJ1-2, with 8 bases fitting TRBD1. The V gene end was trimmed by 0 bases and the J gene end by 5 bases; junction bases not matched to a gene: 5. The germline gives CDR1 LGHNA, CDR2 YSLEER. The length of the CDR3 is 15 residues.

V gene TRBV18 combines with J gene TRBJ1-1; D may be TRBD1 (5 bases). Germline loops: CDR1 KGHSH, CDR2 LQKENI. The CDR3 length is 14 residues. The ends were cut back, 3 bases at V and 1 base at J, with 9 bases in the middle. This CDR3 is CASSPNRWNTEAFF. The CDR3, as DNA: TGTGCCAGCTCACCTAACAGGTGGAACACTGAAGCTTTCTTT. Full variable domain (missing parts from reference TRBV18 and TRBJ1-1): NAGVMQNPRHLVRRRGQEARLRCSPMKGHSHVYWYRQLPEEGLKFMVYLQKENIIDESGMPKERFSAEFPKEGPSILRIQQVVRGDSAAYFCASSPNRWNTEAFFGQGTRLTVV.

This chain connects TRBV4-3 to TRBJ1-2; tentatively, D is TRBD1 (5 bases). The CDR3 covers 16 residues. V lost 0 bases and J 0 bases, leaving 11 bases between the germline ends. Germline V gene sequence: CDR1 LGHNA, CDR2 YSLEER. The CDR3 nucleotides read TGCGCCAGCAGCCAAGATAGAGGGGCCACTAACTATGGCTACACCTTC. Translated: CASSQDRGATNYGYTF.